Following are 16 T cell receptor beta chains from one sample sequenced in a study of blood T cell repertoires in COVID-19. Only in-frame clones appear in the TCRdb table, and some are missing; sequencing was by immunoSEQ multiplex PCR. The data contain roughly 90,000 clones, roughly 83% of them singletons. The sequencing input was peripheral blood. Source of these receptors: a woman older than 75 with active or convalescent COVID-19.

The V gene is TRBV7-3, the J gene TRBJ2-2, with D tentatively TRBD2 (5 bases). V lost 1 base and J lost 1, with 10 bases in between. CDR3 length: 16 residues. The V gene's germline CDR1 is SGHTA and CDR2 FQGTGA. The CDR3 loop is CASSLKRAENTGELFF. CDR3 coding DNA: TGTGCCAGCAGCTTAAAGAGGGCAGAGAACACCGGGGAGCTGTTTTTT.

The chain couples TRBV25-1 to TRBJ1-6; TRBD1 matches at 9 bases. This CDR3 region has 13 residues. CDR1 is MGHDK and CDR2 is SYGVNS in the germline V gene. V gave up 7 bases and J gave up 10 bases; unmatched junction bases: 5. CDR3 DNA: TGTGCCAGCACCGACAGGGGGTACTCACCCCTCCACTTT. As protein: CASTDRGYSPLHF.

The V call is TRBV7-3, the J call TRBJ2-3; D gene uncertain. Germline V gives CDR1 SGHTA, CDR2 FQGTGA. This CDR3 spans 13 amino acids. Deletions cut 5 bases from V and 5 bases from J, with 11 bases between. CDR3 nucleotide sequence: TGTGCCAGCAGCCCCTCCTACCGAGATACGCAGTATTTT. It yields the protein CASSPSYRDTQYF.

This clone has only one observation. The rearrangement links TRBV11-1 to TRBJ2-1; 10 nucleotides match TRBD2. The CDR3 runs 14 residues. The germline CDR1 and CDR2 sequences are SGHAT and FQDESV (reference sequence). V gave up 3 bases and J gave up 9 bases; unmatched junction bases: 5. This CDR3 is CASSLTSGRAEQFF. DNA of the CDR3: TGTGCCAGCAGCTTGACGAGCGGGAGGGCTGAGCAGTTCTTC.

V usage is TRBV5-8 and J usage is TRBJ2-7, with D tentatively TRBD1 (6 bases). CDR1 is SGHTS, CDR2 YDEGEE, per germline. Trimming removed 2 bases from V and 2 bases from J, with 14 bases in between. This CDR3 has 15 residues. In DNA form, the CDR3 reads TGTGCCAGCAGCTTCGATCAGCCAGGGGCCTACGAGCAGTACTTC. This encodes CASSFDQPGAYEQYF.

The chain recombines TRBV28 with TRBJ1-2; no definite D call. Trimming shortened V by 5 bases and J by 6 bases, and 10 bases separated the two germline ends. The CDR3 has 12 amino acids. Germline assignment: CDR1 MDHEN and CDR2 SYDVKM. The CDR3 region has the DNA TGTGCCAGCAGTGCCCTAGGTGATGGCTACACCTTC. Residues: CASSALGDGYTF.

The chain uses TRBV29-1 and TRBJ2-7; TRBD1 agrees at 8 bases. Losses at the gene ends were 3 bases for V and 3 bases for J; bases not matched to a gene: 13. The CDR3 sequence is 16 residues long. The germline V gene encodes CDR1 SQVTM and CDR2 ANQGSEA. The DNA of the CDR3 is TGCAGCGTTGAGTTGGGGAGCAGGGGGCGCATCTACGAGCAGTACTTC. This sequence encodes CSVELGSRGRIYEQYF.

The chain joins TRBV18 to TRBJ2-7; no firm D call. CDR1 KGHSH and CDR2 LQKENI come from the germline V gene. The CDR3 is 14 residues long. V was cut by 4 bases and J by 0 bases, with 10 bases left in between. The CDR3 bases are TGTGCCAGCTCACACCGGGTTACCTCCTACGAGCAGTACTTC. Translating it yields CASSHRVTSYEQYF.

This sequence joins TRBV29-1 and TRBJ1-1, with a tentative D call TRBD1 (6 bases). The CDR3 sequence is 13 residues long. Germline-derived CDR1 and CDR2 are SQVTM and ANQGSEA. Trimming stripped 7 bases from V and 0 bases from J, with 12 bases between. The CDR3 region is CSDRGQLNTEAFF. The CDR3 region has the DNA TGCAGCGACCGGGGACAATTGAACACTGAAGCTTTCTTT.

This chain uses TRBV6-5 with TRBJ1-2; 7 bases fit TRBD1. CDR1 MNHEY and CDR2 SVGAGI come from the germline V gene. Losses at the gene ends were 2 bases for V and 1 base for J; bases not matched to a gene: 4. The CDR3 extends over 15 amino acids. The CDR3 region has the DNA TGTGCCAGCAGTTACCGACAGGGTTTTAACTATGGCTACACCTTC. Translating it yields CASSYRQGFNYGYTF.

This clone appeared a few times. This chain links TRBV2 with TRBJ1-1, with D uncertain. Between the trimmed V and J ends, which lost 5 bases and 4 bases, there was a span of 5 bases. The germline V gene has CDR1 SNHLY and CDR2 FYNNEI. The CDR3 extends over 11 amino acids. DNA for the CDR3: TGTGCCAGCAGTCGAGGCACTGAAGCTTTCTTT. This gives the protein CASSRGTEAFF.

This chain connects TRBV7-6 to TRBJ1-5; no reliable D call. This CDR3 is 13 amino acids long. V lost 0 bases and J lost 10, with 10 bases in between. Per germline, CDR1 SGHVS and CDR2 FNYEAQ. CDR3 sequence reads: CASSLAEAFPQHF. The DNA of the CDR3 is TGTGCCAGCAGCTTAGCGGAGGCATTCCCCCAGCATTTT.

V gene TRBV4-3 combines with J gene TRBJ1-3; tentatively, D is TRBD1 (6 bases). The CDR3 contains 16 residues. Between the trimmed V and J ends, which lost 3 bases and 2 bases, there was a span of 14 bases. From germline, CDR1 is LGHNA and CDR2 YSLEER. The CDR3 DNA reads as TGCGCCAGCAGCCAGGACTTAACAGGGACTGGAAACACCATATATTTT. Its protein product is CASSQDLTGTGNTIYF.

The rearrangement links TRBV10-3 to TRBJ2-4; 7 positions agree with TRBD1. Germline CDR1 ENHRY, CDR2 SYGVKD. This CDR3 comprises 16 residues. J lost 0 bases, V lost 7 bases, and 9 bases had no gene match. The CDR3 loop reads CAIMIGQATAKNIQYF. DNA of the CDR3: TGTGCCATCATGATAGGACAGGCAACAGCCAAAAACATTCAGTACTTC.

This clone was seen a single time. The gene calls are TRBV4-1 and TRBJ2-6; TRBD2 matches at 12 bases. V shed 2 bases and J 4 bases; nucleotides not matched to a gene: 9. The length of the CDR3 is 19 residues. The germline CDR1 and CDR2 sequences are MGHRA and YSYEKL. The CDR3 here is CASSQSASGRAGGANVLTF. In DNA, the CDR3 is TGCGCCAGCAGCCAATCCGCTAGCGGGAGGGCCGGCGGGGCCAACGTCCTGACTTTC.

The genes are TRBV10-3 and TRBJ2-7, with 8 positions matching TRBD1. The ends lost 6 bases at V and 3 bases at J; junction bases unmatched: 7. The CDR3 length is 14 residues. Germline CDR1 is ENHRY and CDR2 is SYGVKD. CDR3 bases: TGTGCCATCAGGGAGACAGGGGCTATCTACGAGCAGTACTTC. It translates to CAIRETGAIYEQYF.